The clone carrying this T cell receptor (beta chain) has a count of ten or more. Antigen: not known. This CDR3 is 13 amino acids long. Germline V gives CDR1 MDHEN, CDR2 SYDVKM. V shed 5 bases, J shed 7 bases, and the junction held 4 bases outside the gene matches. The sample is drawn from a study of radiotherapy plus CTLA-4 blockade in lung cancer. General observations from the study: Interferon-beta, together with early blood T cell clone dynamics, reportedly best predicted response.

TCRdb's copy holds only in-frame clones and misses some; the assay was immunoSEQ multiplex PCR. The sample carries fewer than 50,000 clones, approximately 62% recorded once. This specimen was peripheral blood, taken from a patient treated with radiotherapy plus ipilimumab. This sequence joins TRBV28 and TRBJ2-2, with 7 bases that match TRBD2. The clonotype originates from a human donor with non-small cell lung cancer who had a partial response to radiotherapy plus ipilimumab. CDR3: CASSRRGDGELFF. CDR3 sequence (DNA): TGTGCCAGCAGTCGACGGGGGGACGGGGAGCTGTTTTTT.